A selection of T cell receptor beta chains follows, all from one sample in a study of blood T cell repertoires in COVID-19. Sequencing was performed with immunoSEQ multiplex PCR; in TCRdb, only in-frame clones are kept and a portion is missing. The repertoire includes about 80,000 clones, roughly nine tenths of them detected once, and 6.5% to 8.5% sits in the top ten. Specimen: peripheral blood. These receptors came from a man aged 25-45 years with acute or convalescent COVID-19. Both conserved end residues are part of each CDR3. The D gene is left open where the match is weak. Part of the rows lack a size; the others show once, few, many or a class for expanded clones.

v_gene,abundance,j_gene,d_gene,CDR3nt,CDR3aa
TRBV30,few,TRBJ1-1,TRBD1,TGTGCCTGGAGGGGACAGGAGAACACTGAAGCTTTCTTT,CAWRGQENTEAFF
TRBV28,NA,TRBJ1-1,NA,TGTGCCAGCAGTTTACCGACTTCGAACACTGAAGCTTTCTTT,CASSLPTSNTEAFF
TRBV7-2,NA,TRBJ2-1,TRBD2,TGTGCCAGCAGCTCAACTAGCGGGAGGGCCCTACGCGAGCAGTTCTTC,CASSSTSGRALREQFF
TRBV4-3,NA,TRBJ1-3,NA,TGCGCCAGCAGCCAAGATCGGGGAATGGGAGGAAACACCATATATTTT,CASSQDRGMGGNTIYF
TRBV25-1,NA,TRBJ1-4,TRBD1,TGTGCCAGCAGTGAATTGACAGGGGATAATGAAAAACTGTTTTTT,CASSELTGDNEKLFF
TRBV4-3,NA,TRBJ2-1,TRBD2,TGCGCCAGCAGCCAAATAGCGGGAGGGCCCTCGACCATAGGTTTTGACGGTGAGCAGTTCTTC,CASSQIAGGPSTIGFDGEQFF
TRBV6-5,NA,TRBJ1-1,NA,TGTGCCAGCACCCCGGAGTTAGGGGTCGGAACTGAAGCTTTCTTT,CASTPELGVGTEAFF
TRBV20-1,once,TRBJ2-1,TRBD1,TGCAGTGCAGACGGGACAGGTGAGCAGTTCTTC,CSADGTGEQFF
TRBV29-1,once,TRBJ1-5,NA,TGCAGCGTTGAAGAAAAGGTCGGAGAAAATAGCAATCAGCCCCAGCATTTT,CSVEEKVGENSNQPQHF
TRBV7-2,NA,TRBJ2-1,NA,TGTGCCAGCAGCTTAGATTACGGTGGCAATGAGCAGTTCTTC,CASSLDYGGNEQFF
TRBV10-2,NA,TRBJ1-6,NA,TGCGCCAGCTTTGGACAGTTGACATGGCAAGCCGGGTTAGGAAATTCACCCCTCCACTTT,CASFGQLTWQAGLGNSPLHF
TRBV15,NA,TRBJ2-2,NA,TGTGCCACCCACACGGGAGAACCGGGTGTCGGGGAGCTGTTTTTT,CATHTGEPGVGELFF
TRBV6-5,NA,TRBJ1-1,TRBD1,TGTGCCAGCAGTTCTAATCAGGGGGGCACTGAAGCTTTCTTT,CASSSNQGGTEAFF
TRBV18,NA,TRBJ2-1,TRBD2,TGTGCCAGCTCACCACCTTCTAGCGGGAGGGAAGGTGAGCAGTTCTTC,CASSPPSSGREGEQFF
TRBV13,NA,TRBJ2-2,NA,TGTGCCAGCAGCTCCCTCGCCAGGGAAGCGAACACCGGGGAGCTGTTTTTT,CASSSLAREANTGELFF
TRBV30,NA,TRBJ2-5,NA,TGTGCCTGGAGTGTTTCCGGCAGGGAAGAGACCCAGTACTTC,CAWSVSGREETQYF
TRBV9,NA,TRBJ1-1,NA,TGTGCCAGCAGTCCTATCAGGTTAAAGAACACTGAAGCTTTCTTT,CASSPIRLKNTEAFF
TRBV7-8,once,TRBJ2-5,NA,TGTGCCAGCAGCTTTAACGGGGAAGATTCCCAAGAGACCCAGTACTTC,CASSFNGEDSQETQYF
TRBV7-9,many,TRBJ2-5,TRBD2,TGTGCCAGCAGCTTTCGGGGGGAGTTAGAGACCCAGTACTTC,CASSFRGELETQYF
TRBV4-3,NA,TRBJ2-1,TRBD2,TGCGCCAGCAGCCGGACTAGCGGGCCCTCCTACAATGAGCAGTTCTTC,CASSRTSGPSYNEQFF